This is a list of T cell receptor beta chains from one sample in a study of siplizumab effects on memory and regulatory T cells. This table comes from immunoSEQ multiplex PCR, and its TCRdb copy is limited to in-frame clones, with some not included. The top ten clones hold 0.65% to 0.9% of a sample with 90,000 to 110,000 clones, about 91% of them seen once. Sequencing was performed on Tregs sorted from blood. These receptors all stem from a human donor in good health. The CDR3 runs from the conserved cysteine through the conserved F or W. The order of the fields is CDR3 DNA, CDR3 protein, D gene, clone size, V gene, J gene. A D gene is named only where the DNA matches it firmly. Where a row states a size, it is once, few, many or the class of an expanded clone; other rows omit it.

CDR3nt: TGTGCCAGCAGTTACTCTTTAGCGGCAAGCACAGATACGCAGTATTTT
CDR3aa: CASSYSLAASTDTQYF
d_gene: .
abundance: .
v_gene: TRBV6-5
j_gene: TRBJ2-3

CDR3nt: TGTGCCAGCAGCCCCAACCCGGGACTCCAGTACTTC
CDR3aa: CASSPNPGLQYF
d_gene: .
abundance: .
v_gene: TRBV6-6
j_gene: TRBJ2-5

CDR3nt: TGCGCCAGCAGCAGAGGACTAGCGGGAATAGATACGCAGTATTTT
CDR3aa: CASSRGLAGIDTQYF
d_gene: TRBD2
abundance: .
v_gene: TRBV5-1
j_gene: TRBJ2-3

CDR3nt: TGCGCCAGCAGCCGTACTCGGTACGAGCAGTACTTC
CDR3aa: CASSRTRYEQYF
d_gene: .
abundance: .
v_gene: TRBV5-1
j_gene: TRBJ2-7

CDR3nt: TGTGCCAGCAGTGATAGGGGTTTAGCCAAAAACATTCAGTACTTC
CDR3aa: CASSDRGLAKNIQYF
d_gene: .
abundance: .
v_gene: TRBV6-1
j_gene: TRBJ2-4

CDR3nt: TGCGCCAGCAGTCCGGACAGGGGGCTGTACACCGGGGAGCTGTTTTTT
CDR3aa: CASSPDRGLYTGELFF
d_gene: TRBD1
abundance: .
v_gene: TRBV5-1
j_gene: TRBJ2-2

CDR3nt: TGTGCCAGCAGGTCCTCGGGACAGGGCTTCGACTACACCTTC
CDR3aa: CASRSSGQGFDYTF
d_gene: TRBD1
abundance: once
v_gene: TRBV6-5
j_gene: TRBJ1-2

CDR3nt: TGTGCCAGCAGCTTGGGGGGAGGCAATCAGCCCCAGCATTTT
CDR3aa: CASSLGGGNQPQHF
d_gene: .
abundance: .
v_gene: TRBV11-2
j_gene: TRBJ1-5

CDR3nt: TGTGCCAGCATAGGGCTCACTAATGAAAAACTGTTTTTT
CDR3aa: CASIGLTNEKLFF
d_gene: .
abundance: .
v_gene: TRBV28
j_gene: TRBJ1-4

CDR3nt: TGCGCCAGCAGCGAATGGAGTCCCTACGAGCAGTACTTC
CDR3aa: CASSEWSPYEQYF
d_gene: .
abundance: .
v_gene: TRBV5-1
j_gene: TRBJ2-7

CDR3nt: TGTGCCAGCAGTACGATCCCAGGGGCATACTATGGCTACACCTTC
CDR3aa: CASSTIPGAYYGYTF
d_gene: .
abundance: .
v_gene: TRBV27
j_gene: TRBJ1-2

CDR3nt: TGTGCCAGCAGCCGGACTAGCGGTACCTACAATGAGCAGTTCTTC
CDR3aa: CASSRTSGTYNEQFF
d_gene: TRBD2
abundance: .
v_gene: TRBV5-4
j_gene: TRBJ2-1

CDR3nt: TGTGCCAGCAGCCCACAAGGGAGAGAGACCGGGGAGCTGTTTTTT
CDR3aa: CASSPQGRETGELFF
d_gene: .
abundance: once
v_gene: TRBV7-2
j_gene: TRBJ2-2

CDR3nt: TGTGCCTGGACCAAACCAGGGGTTGACTATGGCTACACCTTC
CDR3aa: CAWTKPGVDYGYTF
d_gene: .
abundance: few
v_gene: TRBV30
j_gene: TRBJ1-2

CDR3nt: TGTGCTAGTGGTTTGTTCCCAAACCGGGACGAGCAGTACTTC
CDR3aa: CASGLFPNRDEQYF
d_gene: .
abundance: .
v_gene: TRBV12-5
j_gene: TRBJ2-7

CDR3nt: TGCAGCGTTCGGGAGACCCTTACGCAGTATTTT
CDR3aa: CSVRETLTQYF
d_gene: .
abundance: .
v_gene: TRBV29-1
j_gene: TRBJ2-3

CDR3nt: TGTGCCAGCAGTTCAGGGATGAATACGCAGTATTTT
CDR3aa: CASSSGMNTQYF
d_gene: .
abundance: .
v_gene: TRBV28
j_gene: TRBJ2-3

CDR3nt: TGTGCCAGCAGCGGTAGCGGGGTACTGTATTTT
CDR3aa: CASSGSGVLYF
d_gene: TRBD2
abundance: .
v_gene: TRBV11-3
j_gene: TRBJ2-3

CDR3nt: TGTGCCAGTAGTCTAAATCCCAGTACAGATACGCAGTATTTT
CDR3aa: CASSLNPSTDTQYF
d_gene: .
abundance: .
v_gene: TRBV19
j_gene: TRBJ2-3

CDR3nt: TGTGCCAGCTCACTCGTGGAGGAGCAGTTCTTC
CDR3aa: CASSLVEEQFF
d_gene: .
abundance: .
v_gene: TRBV18
j_gene: TRBJ2-1

CDR3nt: TGTGCCAGCAGTTACCAGGGAATTGGGTTATCGGGACATTTT
CDR3aa: CASSYQGIGLSGHF
d_gene: .
abundance: .
v_gene: TRBV6-5
j_gene: TRBJ1-5

CDR3nt: TGTGCCAGCAGCGCAACTACTAGCAGCTATGAGCAGTTCTTC
CDR3aa: CASSATTSSYEQFF
d_gene: .
abundance: once
v_gene: TRBV7-3
j_gene: TRBJ2-1

CDR3nt: TGTGCCAGCAGAAGGACAGGAGACTATGGCTACACCTTC
CDR3aa: CASRRTGDYGYTF
d_gene: TRBD1
abundance: .
v_gene: TRBV6-4
j_gene: TRBJ1-2

CDR3nt: TGTGCCAGCAGTTACGTGGGGGGCGCGAATGAAAAACTGTTTTTT
CDR3aa: CASSYVGGANEKLFF
d_gene: .
abundance: .
v_gene: TRBV6-5
j_gene: TRBJ1-4

CDR3nt: TGTGCTAGTGGTCGGGCCACTACCGGGGAGCTGTTTTTT
CDR3aa: CASGRATTGELFF
d_gene: .
abundance: .
v_gene: TRBV12-5
j_gene: TRBJ2-2

CDR3nt: TGTGCCATCGGGACGTACTACTACGAGCAGTACTTC
CDR3aa: CAIGTYYYEQYF
d_gene: .
abundance: .
v_gene: TRBV10-3
j_gene: TRBJ2-7

CDR3nt: TGTGCCAGTAGTGCCTCCGGGCCTAGGGTCTCCTACGAGCAGTACTTC
CDR3aa: CASSASGPRVSYEQYF
d_gene: .
abundance: .
v_gene: TRBV19
j_gene: TRBJ2-7

CDR3nt: TGTGCCAGCAGCCCAGGTTGGACTAGCGGAAGGAGCTCCTACAATGAGCAGTTCTTC
CDR3aa: CASSPGWTSGRSSYNEQFF
d_gene: TRBD2
abundance: .
v_gene: TRBV7-2
j_gene: TRBJ2-1

CDR3nt: TGTGCCAGCAGGAAACTTTCGGGGGGCGGAACTGAAGCTTTCTTT
CDR3aa: CASRKLSGGGTEAFF
d_gene: .
abundance: .
v_gene: TRBV6-5
j_gene: TRBJ1-1

CDR3nt: TGTGCCAGCAGCTTACGAGATAAGGGTCGGCCCCAGCATTTT
CDR3aa: CASSLRDKGRPQHF
d_gene: .
abundance: .
v_gene: TRBV7-8
j_gene: TRBJ1-5

CDR3nt: TGCGCCAGCAGCTTGATCACTGATGCTGAAGCTTTCTTT
CDR3aa: CASSLITDAEAFF
d_gene: .
abundance: .
v_gene: TRBV5-1
j_gene: TRBJ1-1

CDR3nt: TGTGCCACAGCCCGGAATGAGCAGTTCTTC
CDR3aa: CATARNEQFF
d_gene: .
abundance: .
v_gene: TRBV6-1
j_gene: TRBJ2-1

CDR3nt: TGTGCCAGCAGATTAACCGTACAGGGGGCGAATGGCTACACCTTC
CDR3aa: CASRLTVQGANGYTF
d_gene: TRBD1
abundance: .
v_gene: TRBV27
j_gene: TRBJ1-2

CDR3nt: TGTGCCAGCAGCCCACAGGGTTTGGCTGGCTACACCTTC
CDR3aa: CASSPQGLAGYTF
d_gene: .
abundance: .
v_gene: TRBV7-9
j_gene: TRBJ1-2

CDR3nt: TGTGCCAGCAGTTTGACAGGCGGGACCTACGAACAGTACTTC
CDR3aa: CASSLTGGTYEQYF
d_gene: .
abundance: .
v_gene: TRBV28
j_gene: TRBJ2-7

CDR3nt: TGTGCCAGCAGCTTAGCATTTGCAGGGGGCTCCTACGAGCAGTACTTC
CDR3aa: CASSLAFAGGSYEQYF
d_gene: TRBD1
abundance: once
v_gene: TRBV11-2
j_gene: TRBJ2-7

CDR3nt: TGTGCCAGTAGTCGGACAGGTTATCAGCCCCAGCATTTT
CDR3aa: CASSRTGYQPQHF
d_gene: TRBD1
abundance: .
v_gene: TRBV19
j_gene: TRBJ1-5

CDR3nt: TGCGCCAGCAGCTTGGCATGGGGAATGGGAAGCTCCTACAATGAGCAGTTCTTC
CDR3aa: CASSLAWGMGSSYNEQFF
d_gene: .
abundance: .
v_gene: TRBV5-1
j_gene: TRBJ2-1

CDR3nt: TGTGCCAGCTGGGGACAGGGCGCCTACAATGAGCAGTTCTTC
CDR3aa: CASWGQGAYNEQFF
d_gene: TRBD1
abundance: once
v_gene: TRBV18
j_gene: TRBJ2-1

CDR3nt: TGTGCCAGCAGTCCTCGCGGTTGGGGTTCAGATACGCAGTATTTT
CDR3aa: CASSPRGWGSDTQYF
d_gene: .
abundance: .
v_gene: TRBV28
j_gene: TRBJ2-3

CDR3nt: TGTGCCATCAGTGAGTCCAGTGGGAATCAGCCCCAGCATTTT
CDR3aa: CAISESSGNQPQHF
d_gene: .
abundance: .
v_gene: TRBV10-3
j_gene: TRBJ1-5

CDR3nt: TGCGCCAGCAGTATCCTCTCTGGGGCCAACGTCCTGACTTTC
CDR3aa: CASSILSGANVLTF
d_gene: .
abundance: .
v_gene: TRBV5-1
j_gene: TRBJ2-6

CDR3nt: TGTGCCAGTAGTATCATAGGTTACGACTATGGCTACACCTTC
CDR3aa: CASSIIGYDYGYTF
d_gene: .
abundance: .
v_gene: TRBV19
j_gene: TRBJ1-2

CDR3nt: TGTGCCAGCAGAGGCAGGGGGCCGGGTGAAGCTTTCTTT
CDR3aa: CASRGRGPGEAFF
d_gene: TRBD1
abundance: .
v_gene: TRBV6-6
j_gene: TRBJ1-1

CDR3nt: TGCGCCAGCAGGGGGATTAGCACAGATACGCAGTATTTT
CDR3aa: CASRGISTDTQYF
d_gene: .
abundance: .
v_gene: TRBV10-1
j_gene: TRBJ2-3

CDR3nt: TGTGCCAGCAGCCCCGGAGGCCTAGTCTACGAGCAGTACTTC
CDR3aa: CASSPGGLVYEQYF
d_gene: .
abundance: once
v_gene: TRBV4-2
j_gene: TRBJ2-7

CDR3nt: TGTGCCAGCAGTACGGGAAATCAGCCCCAGCATTTT
CDR3aa: CASSTGNQPQHF
d_gene: .
abundance: .
v_gene: TRBV6-5
j_gene: TRBJ1-5

CDR3nt: TGCAGCGTCCGTCCCCCCCGGGCCTTCACCAAATTTGATAGCAATCAGCCCCAGCATTTT
CDR3aa: CSVRPPRAFTKFDSNQPQHF
d_gene: .
abundance: .
v_gene: TRBV29-1
j_gene: TRBJ1-5